Following are 30 T cell receptor beta chains from one sample sequenced in a study of shared clonotypes between healthy human individuals. Here immunoSEQ multiplex PCR was the method, and the copy in TCRdb shows in-frame clones only, minus some. The sample lists approximately 2,300,000 clones; roughly 90% were seen once. The specimen was naive CD4+ T cells from PBMCs. Described subset: CD45RA+ positively selected. These receptors all come from a man aged 18 to 30 in good health. Some clones in this sample may be carry-over from other donors' samples.

This rearrangement joins TRBV28 to TRBJ1-2; D is perhaps TRBD1 (5 bases). The V gene lost 4 bases and the J gene lost 1 base, with 10 bases spanning the gap. The V gene's germline CDR1 is MDHEN and CDR2 SYDVKM. CDR3 length equals 14 residues. This CDR3 is CASSYAGFNYGYTF. For the CDR3, the DNA is TGTGCCAGCAGTTACGCAGGGTTTAACTATGGCTACACCTTC.

In its sample, this clone was seen once. V gene TRBV28 combines with J gene TRBJ2-1, with 11 bases fitting TRBD1. The CDR3 totals 14 residues. Germline loops: CDR1 MDHEN, CDR2 SYDVKM. Trimming at V came to 8 bases and at J to 6 bases, leaving 6 bases not matched to a gene. The CDR3 loop is CASGWDRGGNEQFF. CDR3 DNA sequence: TGTGCCAGCGGGTGGGACAGGGGGGGCAATGAGCAGTTCTTC.

Remarks on this clone: Within the sample, other DNA sequences also encode this same CDR3. The V gene is TRBV6-5, the J gene TRBJ1-1; D may be TRBD1 (5 bases). Germline V CDR1 and CDR2: MNHEY, SVGAGI. The CDR3 sequence is 12 residues long. V was trimmed by 8 bases and J by 4 bases, leaving 11 bases between them. CDR3 amino acids: CASGEGRTEAFF. In DNA form, the CDR3 reads TGTGCCAGCGGGGAGGGGCGCACTGAAGCTTTCTTT.

V gene TRBV11-2 combines with J gene TRBJ2-3; TRBD2 matches 9 bases. The length of the CDR3 is 16 residues. V lost 1 base and J lost 1; bases outside the gene matches: 3. Germline V CDR1 and CDR2: SGHAT, FQNNGV. The chain's CDR3 is CASSLVAGVGTDTQYF. The CDR3 region has the DNA TGTGCCAGCAGCTTAGTAGCGGGAGTAGGCACAGATACGCAGTATTTT.

This clone has just a few counts. The chain links TRBV7-2 to TRBJ2-2, with 7 bases matching TRBD1. CDR1 is SGHTA and CDR2 is FQGNSA in the germline V gene. Germline trimming cut 5 bases from V and 6 bases from J; bases unmatched to any gene: 3. The CDR3 is 13 amino acids. DNA for the CDR3: TGTGCCAGCAGCATGACAGGGCCCGGGGAGCTGTTTTTT. It translates to CASSMTGPGELFF.

This chain links TRBV2 with TRBJ2-3; D not resolved. This CDR3 spans 13 amino acids. V lost 8 bases and J 1 base, leaving 10 bases between the germline ends. From germline, CDR1 is SNHLY and CDR2 FYNNEI. The CDR3 region is CASVRARTDTQYF. As DNA, the CDR3 is TGTGCCAGCGTACGGGCCCGCACAGATACGCAGTATTTT.

This clone appeared a few times. The chain carries TRBV2 and TRBJ1-1; perhaps TRBD1 as D (6 bases). This CDR3 is 14 amino acids long. V shed 3 bases and J shed 5 bases, with 13 bases lying between them. CDR1 is SNHLY and CDR2 is FYNNEI in the germline V gene. The CDR3 region is CASSDWGRGTEAFF. Here the CDR3 DNA reads TGTGCCAGCAGTGATTGGGGCAGGGGAACTGAAGCTTTCTTT.

The chain couples TRBV7-3 to TRBJ2-2; the D is unclear. The CDR3 sequence is 12 residues long. Germline CDR1 and CDR2: SGHTA and FQGTGA. V lost 5 bases and J lost 13, with 14 bases in between. The CDR3: CASSPNPGRLFF. CDR3 DNA: TGTGCCAGCAGCCCAAACCCCGGCAGGCTGTTTTTT.

The chain combines TRBV7-2 with TRBJ2-2; 10 bases align to TRBD2. Losses at the gene ends were 6 bases for V and 6 bases for J; bases not matched to a gene: 10. The germline V gene has CDR1 SGHTA and CDR2 FQGNSA. The CDR3 sequence is 16 residues long. CDR3 sequence reads: CASRQSGRARPGELFF. CDR3 DNA: TGTGCCAGCAGGCAAAGCGGGAGGGCCCGACCCGGGGAGCTGTTTTTT.

The rearrangement joins TRBV5-1 to TRBJ2-5; no definite D call. The CDR3 loop spans 18 amino acids. Germline CDR1 reads SGHRS; CDR2 reads YFSETQ. Between the trimmed V and J ends, which lost 0 bases and 1 base, there was a span of 19 bases. The CDR3 nucleotides are TGCGCCAGCAGCTTGGGGGTATATGCGGACGGAATCCAAGAGACCCAGTACTTC. This sequence encodes CASSLGVYADGIQETQYF.

Worth noting for this clone: Other DNA sequences within the sample encode an identical CDR3. V usage is TRBV30 and J usage is TRBJ2-2, with TRBD2 as a possible D gene (5 bases). The CDR3 sequence is 11 residues long. V was pared by 3 bases and J by 7 bases, with 6 bases between. Germline V gene sequence: CDR1 GTSNPN, CDR2 SVGIG (reference sequence). The CDR3: CAWSGVGELFF. CDR3 coding DNA: TGTGCCTGGAGCGGGGTCGGGGAGCTGTTTTTT. Together with reference TRBV30 and TRBJ2-2, the CDR3 gives the full variable domain: SQTIHQWPATLVQPVGSPLSLECTVEGTSNPNLYWYRQAAGRGLQLLFYSVGIGQISSEVPQNLSASRPQDRQFILSSKKLLLSDSGFYLCAWSGVGELFFGEGSRLTVL.

The chain joins TRBV18 to TRBJ2-2, with D unresolved. Germline values: CDR1 KGHSH, CDR2 LQKENI. The CDR3 has 16 residues. The V end was cut by 3 bases, the J end by 4 bases, with 15 bases between. Here the CDR3 reads CASSPEQTAVTGELFF. CDR3 coding DNA: TGTGCCAGCTCACCTGAACAGACGGCTGTCACCGGGGAGCTGTTTTTT.

The chain is built from TRBV5-1 and TRBJ2-7, with D perhaps TRBD1 (6 bases). The CDR3 spans 18 residues. Per the germline V gene, CDR1 is SGHRS and CDR2 is YFSETQ. The ends were cut back, 4 bases at V and 2 bases at J, with 25 bases in the middle. In DNA form, the CDR3 reads TGCGCCAGCAGCGTGGGGGCGTCGGGCACAGGCGCCACCTACGAGCAGTACTTC. Protein sequence: CASSVGASGTGATYEQYF. The whole variable domain, filled in from reference TRBV5-1 and TRBJ2-7, reads KAGVTQTPRYLIKTRGQQVTLSCSPISGHRSVSWYQQTPGQGLQFLFEYFSETQRNKGNFPGRFSGRQFSNSRSEMNVSTLELGDSALYLCASSVGASGTGATYEQYFGPGTRLTVT.

The rearrangement uses TRBV20-1 and TRBJ2-1; no clear D gene. V lost 3 bases and J 7 bases, leaving 7 bases between the germline ends. The germline V gene has CDR1 DFQATT and CDR2 SNEGSKA (reference sequence). The CDR3 extends over 11 amino acids. CDR3 residues: CSASGENEQFF. The CDR3, as DNA: TGCAGTGCTAGCGGCGAGAATGAGCAGTTCTTC.

In its sample, this clone was seen a few times. The CDR3 DNA is TGTGCCAGCAGTCCCCGACGGGACAATCAGCCCCAGCATTTT. Residues: CASSPRRDNQPQHF. The rearrangement joins TRBV27 to TRBJ1-5; D is ambiguous. Germline assignment: CDR1 MNHEY and CDR2 SMNVEV (reference sequence). The CDR3 runs 14 residues. The V end was cut by 5 bases, the J end by 3 bases, with 11 bases between.

This clone was seen just once. The genes are TRBV5-1 and TRBJ2-1, with TRBD2 as a possible D gene (6 bases). This CDR3 region has 13 residues. Germline V gene lookup returns CDR1 SGHRS and CDR2 YFSETQ. V gave up 4 bases and J gave up 9 bases, with 14 bases separating them. This CDR3 reads CASSVTTSIEQFF. The CDR3, as DNA: TGCGCCAGCAGCGTTACGACTAGTATTGAGCAGTTCTTC. The variable domain in full, completed from reference TRBV5-1 and TRBJ2-1, reads KAGVTQTPRYLIKTRGQQVTLSCSPISGHRSVSWYQQTPGQGLQFLFEYFSETQRNKGNFPGRFSGRQFSNSRSEMNVSTLELGDSALYLCASSVTTSIEQFFGPGTRLTVL.

This chain links TRBV9 with TRBJ2-7; D may be TRBD2 (5 bases). The V end lost 4 bases, the J end lost 7 bases, and 21 bases lay between the germline ends. Germline V gene sequence: CDR1 SGDLS, CDR2 YYNGEE. The CDR3 contains 15 residues. The CDR3 nucleotides are TGTGCCAGCAGCCCTCATAGAGGACTGATCGGGGAGCAGTACTTC. It encodes CASSPHRGLIGEQYF.

The V and J genes are TRBV7-9 and TRBJ1-2; D might be TRBD1 (6 bases). The germline V gene has CDR1 SEHNR and CDR2 FQNEAQ (reference sequence). V gave up 5 bases and J gave up 4 bases, with 26 bases separating them. The CDR3 is 18 residues long. CDR3 in DNA: TGTGCCAGCAGCCCCGCGCCCCTATCGGGACACCAGGGCTATGGCTACACCTTC. Protein: CASSPAPLSGHQGYGYTF.

The V gene is TRBV5-1, the J gene TRBJ1-3, with D hard to call. V gave up 2 bases and J gave up 0 bases, with 6 bases separating them. The CDR3 contains 14 residues. Germline V gene lookup returns CDR1 SGHRS and CDR2 YFSETQ. The DNA for the CDR3 is TGCGCCAGCAGCTTACAGACCTCTGGAAACACCATATATTTT. Amino acids: CASSLQTSGNTIYF.

The chain is built from TRBV7-7 and TRBJ2-7; D is possibly TRBD1 (6 bases). From germline, CDR1 is SSHAT and CDR2 FNYEAQ (reference sequence). CDR3 size: 14 residues. Trimming took off 5 bases at V and 0 bases at J, with 11 bases between the two ends. In DNA form, the CDR3 reads TGTGCCAGCAGCCCCCTGGACAGCTCCTACGAGCAGTACTTC. Protein sequence: CASSPLDSSYEQYF.

The chain has TRBV14 and TRBJ2-1; the D gene is possibly TRBD2 (6 bases). The CDR3 sequence is 16 residues long. V was shortened by 4 bases and J by 7 bases, with 20 bases between the two germline ends. Per the germline V gene, CDR1 is SGHDN and CDR2 is FVKESK. In DNA, the CDR3 is TGTGCCAGCAGCCTAAACCGGGACTTCTGGGGGAATGAGCAGTTCTTC. This sequence encodes CASSLNRDFWGNEQFF.

The chain has TRBV5-1 and TRBJ2-2; possibly TRBD1 for D (6 bases). The germline V and J ends were trimmed by 0 bases and 1 base, with 13 bases remaining between them. Germline V gene sequence: CDR1 SGHRS, CDR2 YFSETQ. There are 17 residues in the CDR3. CDR3 region: CASSLVQGPKNTGELFF. CDR3 nucleotides: TGCGCCAGCAGCTTGGTGCAGGGGCCGAAGAACACCGGGGAGCTGTTTTTT. The whole variable domain, filled in from reference TRBV5-1 and TRBJ2-2, reads KAGVTQTPRYLIKTRGQQVTLSCSPISGHRSVSWYQQTPGQGLQFLFEYFSETQRNKGNFPGRFSGRQFSNSRSEMNVSTLELGDSALYLCASSLVQGPKNTGELFFGEGSRLTVL.

The chain uses TRBV27 and TRBJ1-2; 7 bases line up with TRBD1. CDR1 is MNHEY, CDR2 SMNVEV, per germline (reference sequence). The V gene end was trimmed by 6 bases and the J gene end by 3 bases; junction bases not matched to a gene: 13. The length of the CDR3 is 16 residues. The CDR3 region has the DNA TGTGCCAGCAGCCGACAATACTGGGACAGAGACTATGGCTACACCTTC. Its translation is CASSRQYWDRDYGYTF.

The chain carries TRBV18 and TRBJ1-1; perhaps TRBD1 as D (5 bases). Trimming shortened V by 6 bases and J by 7 bases, and 18 bases separated the two germline ends. The germline CDR1 and CDR2 sequences are KGHSH and LQKENI. CDR3 length equals 14 residues. CDR3 bases: TGTGCCAGCTCCCAGGGATCGGCAGGGAGTGAAGCTTTCTTT. It yields the protein CASSQGSAGSEAFF.

The gene calls are TRBV25-1 and TRBJ1-5; D is uncertain. The ends were cut back, 3 bases at V and 2 bases at J, with 11 bases in the middle. Germline CDR1 reads MGHDK; CDR2 reads SYGVNS. This CDR3 is 15 amino acids long. CDR3 sequence reads: CASSDTRTGNQPQHF. In DNA form, the CDR3 reads TGTGCCAGCAGTGATACTCGAACGGGCAATCAGCCCCAGCATTTT. The full variable domain, its missing parts supplied by reference TRBV25-1 and TRBJ1-5, is EADIYQTPRYLVIGTGKKITLECSQTMGHDKMYWYQQDPGMELHLIHYSYGVNSTEKGDLSSESTVSRIRTEHFPLTLESARPSHTSQYLCASSDTRTGNQPQHFGDGTRLSIL.

V gene TRBV12-5 combines with J gene TRBJ2-6; weak D call: TRBD1 (6 bases). CDR1 LGHNT and CDR2 FRNRAP come from the germline V gene. V was clipped by 3 bases and J by 0 bases, with 12 bases between them. The CDR3 has 17 residues. The CDR3, as DNA: TGTGCTAGTGGTTTCCCGGGACAAAGCTCTGGGGCCAACGTCCTGACTTTC. Translation gives CASGFPGQSSGANVLTF.

The chain employs TRBV9 and TRBJ2-7, with D unresolved. Per germline, CDR1 SGDLS and CDR2 YYNGEE. Deletions cut 0 bases from V and 1 base from J, with 14 bases between. CDR3 size: 16 residues. CDR3 DNA: TGTGCCAGCAGCGTAGGGAGTAGCCCTGGGTCCTACGAGCAGTACTTC. This encodes CASSVGSSPGSYEQYF.

Remarks on this clone: Other DNA sequences within the sample encode an identical CDR3. V is TRBV5-1 and J is TRBJ1-4; D gene ambiguous. The CDR3 runs 14 residues. Germline CDR1 reads SGHRS; CDR2 reads YFSETQ. V was clipped by 0 bases and J by 4 bases, with 7 bases between them. As DNA, the CDR3 is TGCGCCAGCAGCTTGGAAGGGAATAATGAAAAACTGTTTTTT. Translated: CASSLEGNNEKLFF.

The chain employs TRBV5-1 and TRBJ1-6; D is uncertain. The germline CDR1 and CDR2 sequences are SGHRS and YFSETQ. V lost 4 bases to trimming and J lost 7 bases, with 12 bases between them. The CDR3 runs 14 residues. The CDR3 sequence is CASSPGNVNSPLHF. The CDR3 DNA reads as TGCGCCAGCAGCCCCGGGAACGTAAATTCACCCCTCCACTTT. Full variable domain (remainder filled in from reference TRBV5-1 and TRBJ1-6): KAGVTQTPRYLIKTRGQQVTLSCSPISGHRSVSWYQQTPGQGLQFLFEYFSETQRNKGNFPGRFSGRQFSNSRSEMNVSTLELGDSALYLCASSPGNVNSPLHFGNGTRLTVT.

This chain connects TRBV10-3 to TRBJ2-5; 7 nucleotides line up with TRBD1. Germline values: CDR1 ENHRY, CDR2 SYGVKD. J gave up 3 bases and V 3 bases, and 1 base lay outside the gene matches. There are 13 residues in the CDR3. CDR3 residues: CAISDQGEETQYF. Written as DNA, the CDR3 is TGTGCCATCAGTGATCAGGGGGAAGAGACCCAGTACTTC.